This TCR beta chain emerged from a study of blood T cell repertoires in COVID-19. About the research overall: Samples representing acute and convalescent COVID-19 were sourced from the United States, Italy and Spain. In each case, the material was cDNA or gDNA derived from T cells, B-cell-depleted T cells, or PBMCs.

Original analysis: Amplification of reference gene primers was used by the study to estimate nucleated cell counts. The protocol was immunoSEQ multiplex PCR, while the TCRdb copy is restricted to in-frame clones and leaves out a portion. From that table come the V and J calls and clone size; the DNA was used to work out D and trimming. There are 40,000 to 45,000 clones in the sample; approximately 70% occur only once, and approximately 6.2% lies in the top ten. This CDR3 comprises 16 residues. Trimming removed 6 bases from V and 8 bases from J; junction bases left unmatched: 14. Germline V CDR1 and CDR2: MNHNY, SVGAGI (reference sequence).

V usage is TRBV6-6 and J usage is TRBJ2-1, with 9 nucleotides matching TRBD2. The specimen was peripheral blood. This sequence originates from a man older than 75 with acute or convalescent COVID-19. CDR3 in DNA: TGTGCCAGCAGAAGCTTCGGGGTAGCGGGAGAGGATGAGCAGTTCTTC. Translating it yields CASRSFGVAGEDEQFF.